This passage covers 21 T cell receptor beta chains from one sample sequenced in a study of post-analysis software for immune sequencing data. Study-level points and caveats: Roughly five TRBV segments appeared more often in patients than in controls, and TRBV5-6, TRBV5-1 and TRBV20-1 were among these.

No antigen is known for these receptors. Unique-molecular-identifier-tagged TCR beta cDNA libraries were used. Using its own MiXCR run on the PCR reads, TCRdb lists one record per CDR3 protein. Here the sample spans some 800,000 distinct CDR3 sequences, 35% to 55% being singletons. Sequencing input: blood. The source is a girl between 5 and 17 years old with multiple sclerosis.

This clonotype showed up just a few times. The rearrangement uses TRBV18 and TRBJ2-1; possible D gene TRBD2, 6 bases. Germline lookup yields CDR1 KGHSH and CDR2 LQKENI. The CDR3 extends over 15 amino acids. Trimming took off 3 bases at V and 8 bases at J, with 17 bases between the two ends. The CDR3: CASSPTGEWDHEQFF. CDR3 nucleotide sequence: TGTGCCAGCTCACCCACGGGGGAATGGGACCATGAGCAGTTCTTC. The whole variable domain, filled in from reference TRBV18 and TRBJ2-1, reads NAGVMQNPRHLVRRRGQEARLRCSPMKGHSHVYWYRQLPEEGLKFMVYLQKENIIDESGMPKERFSAEFPKEGPSILRIQQVVRGDSAAYFCASSPTGEWDHEQFFGPGTRLTVL.

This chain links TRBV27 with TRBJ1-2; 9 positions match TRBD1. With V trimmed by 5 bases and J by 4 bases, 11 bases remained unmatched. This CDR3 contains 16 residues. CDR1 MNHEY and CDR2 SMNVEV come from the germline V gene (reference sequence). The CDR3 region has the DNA TGTGCCAGCAGTGAAGGGACAGGGCGCATATCCTATGGCTACACCTTC. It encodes CASSEGTGRISYGYTF.

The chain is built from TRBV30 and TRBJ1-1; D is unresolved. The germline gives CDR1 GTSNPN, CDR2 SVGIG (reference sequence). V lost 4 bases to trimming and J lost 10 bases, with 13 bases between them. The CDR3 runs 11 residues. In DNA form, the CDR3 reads TGTGCCTGGATCACGCCGGTGGGAGCTTTCTTT. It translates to CAWITPVGAFF.

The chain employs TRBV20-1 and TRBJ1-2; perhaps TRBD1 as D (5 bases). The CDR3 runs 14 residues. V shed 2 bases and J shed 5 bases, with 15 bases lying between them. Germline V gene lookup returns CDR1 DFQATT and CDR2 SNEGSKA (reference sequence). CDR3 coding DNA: TGCAGTGCTAGAACGGGGGGAGACTTGTATGGCTACACCTTC. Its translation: CSARTGGDLYGYTF.

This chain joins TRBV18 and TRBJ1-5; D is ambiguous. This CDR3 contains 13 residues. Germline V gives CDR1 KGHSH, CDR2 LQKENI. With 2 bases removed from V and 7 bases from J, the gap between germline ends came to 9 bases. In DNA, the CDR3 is TGTGCCAGCTCACCAGGAGGGCCCCAGCCCCAGCATTTT. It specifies CASSPGGPQPQHF.

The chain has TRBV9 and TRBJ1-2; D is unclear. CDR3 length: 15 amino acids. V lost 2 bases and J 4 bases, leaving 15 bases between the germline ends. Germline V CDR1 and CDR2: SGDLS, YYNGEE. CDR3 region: CASSVGEGAVYGYTF. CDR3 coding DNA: TGTGCCAGCAGCGTGGGAGAGGGCGCGGTCTATGGCTACACCTTC.

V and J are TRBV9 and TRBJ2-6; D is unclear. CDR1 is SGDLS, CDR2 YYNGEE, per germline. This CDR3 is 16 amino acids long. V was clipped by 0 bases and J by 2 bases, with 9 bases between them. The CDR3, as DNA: TGTGCCAGCAGCGTAGCGGGCTACGCTGGGGCCAACGTCCTGACTTTC. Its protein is CASSVAGYAGANVLTF.

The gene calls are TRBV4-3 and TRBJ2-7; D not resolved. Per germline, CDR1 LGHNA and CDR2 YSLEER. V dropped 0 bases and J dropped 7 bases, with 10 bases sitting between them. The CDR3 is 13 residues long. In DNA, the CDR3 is TGCGCCAGCAGCCAAGATGAAGGTCGGGAGCAGTACTTC. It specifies CASSQDEGREQYF.

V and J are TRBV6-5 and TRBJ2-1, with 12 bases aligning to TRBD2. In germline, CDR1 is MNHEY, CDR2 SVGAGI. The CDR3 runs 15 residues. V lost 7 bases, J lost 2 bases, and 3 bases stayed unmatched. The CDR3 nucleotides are TGTGCCAGCACCCGACTAGCGGGGGCCTACAATGAGCAGTTCTTC. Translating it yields CASTRLAGAYNEQFF.

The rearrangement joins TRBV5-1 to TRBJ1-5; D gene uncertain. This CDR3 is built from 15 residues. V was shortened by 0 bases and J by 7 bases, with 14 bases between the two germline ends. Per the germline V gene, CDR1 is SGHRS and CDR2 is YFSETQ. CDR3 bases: TGCGCCAGCAGCTTGGCGGGATCCTCGGGGCAGCCCCAGCATTTT. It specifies CASSLAGSSGQPQHF.

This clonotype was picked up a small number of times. CDR3 protein: CASRGGSNTEAFF. CDR3 DNA: TGTGCCAGCAGGGGCGGATCGAACACTGAAGCTTTCTTT. The chain uses TRBV25-1 and TRBJ1-1, with unresolved D. V shed 6 bases and J shed 1 base, with 9 bases lying between them. The germline V gene has CDR1 MGHDK and CDR2 SYGVNS. The CDR3 loop spans 13 amino acids.

The CDR3 DNA reads TGTGCCACCAGCAGAGGGAGAGAGCCTCAAGAGACCCAGTACTTC. This translates into CATSRGREPQETQYF. This chain uses TRBV15 with TRBJ2-5; the D is unclear. Germline CDR1 LNHNV, CDR2 YYDKDF (reference sequence). CDR3 length: 15 amino acids. The V gene lost 1 base and the J gene lost 2 bases, with 11 bases spanning the gap. Based on the CDR3 plus reference TRBV15 and TRBJ2-5, the full variable domain is DAMVIQNPRYQVTQFGKPVTLSCSQTLNHNVMYWYQQKSSQAPKLLFHYYDKDFNNEADTPDNFQSRRPNTSFCFLDIRSPGLGDTAMYLCATSRGREPQETQYFGPGTRLLVL.

In DNA, the CDR3 is TGCGCCAGCAGCCACGACCCAAACAGGGGACAAGAGACCCAGTACTTC. It specifies CASSHDPNRGQETQYF. The chain joins TRBV4-1 to TRBJ2-5; 7 bases align to TRBD1. This CDR3 has 16 residues. V lost 3 bases and J lost 2; bases outside the gene matches: 9. The germline V gene encodes CDR1 MGHRA and CDR2 YSYEKL.

The CDR3 loop reads CASSLGRTGPGANVLTF. DNA for the CDR3: TGTGCCAGCAGTTTAGGTCGGACAGGGCCTGGGGCCAACGTCCTGACTTTC. V and J are TRBV27 and TRBJ2-6; 8 bases fit TRBD1. The ends lost 2 bases at V and 2 bases at J; junction bases unmatched: 5. The CDR3 contains 17 residues. CDR1 is MNHEY and CDR2 is SMNVEV in the germline V gene (reference sequence). Using reference TRBV27 and TRBJ2-6 for the parts outside the CDR3, the full variable domain is EAQVTQNPRYLITVTGKKLTVTCSQNMNHEYMSWYRQDPGLGLRQIYYSMNVEVTDKGDVPEGYKVSRKEKRNFPLILESPSPNQTSLYFCASSLGRTGPGANVLTFGAGSRLTVL.

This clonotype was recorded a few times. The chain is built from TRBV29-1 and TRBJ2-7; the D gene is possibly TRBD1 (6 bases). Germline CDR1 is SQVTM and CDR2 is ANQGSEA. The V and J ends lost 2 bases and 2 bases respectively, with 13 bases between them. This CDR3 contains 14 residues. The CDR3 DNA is TGCAGCGTTGAACTGGGGGCCGACCCCTACGAGCAGTACTTC. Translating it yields CSVELGADPYEQYF.

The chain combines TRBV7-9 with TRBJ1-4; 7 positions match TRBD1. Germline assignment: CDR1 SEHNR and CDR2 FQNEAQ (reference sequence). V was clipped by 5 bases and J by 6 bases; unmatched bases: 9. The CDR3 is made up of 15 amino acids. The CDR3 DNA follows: TGTGCCAGCAGCACCGGGACAGTTTATTATGAAAAACTGTTTTTT. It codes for CASSTGTVYYEKLFF.

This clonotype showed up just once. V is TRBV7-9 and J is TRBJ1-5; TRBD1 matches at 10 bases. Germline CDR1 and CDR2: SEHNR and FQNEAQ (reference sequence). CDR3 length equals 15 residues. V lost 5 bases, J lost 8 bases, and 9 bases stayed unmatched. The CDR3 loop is CASSLKGQGGKPQHF. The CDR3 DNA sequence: TGTGCCAGCAGCCTAAAAGGACAGGGGGGGAAGCCCCAGCATTTT.

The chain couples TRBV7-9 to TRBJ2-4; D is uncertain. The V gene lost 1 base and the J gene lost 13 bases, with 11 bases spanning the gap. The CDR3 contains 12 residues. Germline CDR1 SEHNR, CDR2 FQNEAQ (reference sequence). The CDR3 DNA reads TGTGCCAGCAGCTTAGTCCCTTACGGGCAGTACTTC. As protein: CASSLVPYGQYF.

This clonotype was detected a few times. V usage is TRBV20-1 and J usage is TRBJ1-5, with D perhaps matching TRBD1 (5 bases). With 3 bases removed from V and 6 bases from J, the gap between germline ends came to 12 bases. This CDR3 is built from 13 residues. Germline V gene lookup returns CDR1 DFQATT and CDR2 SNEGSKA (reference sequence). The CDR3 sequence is CSARGRMFQPQHF. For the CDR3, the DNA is TGCAGTGCTAGGGGGCGGATGTTTCAGCCCCAGCATTTT.

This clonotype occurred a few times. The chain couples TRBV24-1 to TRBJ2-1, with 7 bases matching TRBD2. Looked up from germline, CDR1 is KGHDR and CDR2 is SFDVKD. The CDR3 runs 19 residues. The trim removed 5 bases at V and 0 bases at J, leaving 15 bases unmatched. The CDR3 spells CATSGSGLAELTSYNEQFF. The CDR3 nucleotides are TGTGCCACCAGTGGGTCGGGGCTAGCGGAGCTTACCTCCTACAATGAGCAGTTCTTC.

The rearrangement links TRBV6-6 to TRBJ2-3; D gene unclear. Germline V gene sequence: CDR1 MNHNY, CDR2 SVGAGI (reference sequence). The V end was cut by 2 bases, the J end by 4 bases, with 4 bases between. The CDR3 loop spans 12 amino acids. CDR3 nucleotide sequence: TGTGCCAGCAGTTACGTCGCAGATACGCAGTATTTT. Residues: CASSYVADTQYF.